Here is one T cell receptor (beta chain) with its context. This entry is derived from a study of identical twins. The germline V and J ends were trimmed by 1 base and 2 bases, with 13 bases remaining between them. Germline V lookup: CDR1 SGHDT, CDR2 YYEEEE. The CDR3 has 15 residues. TCRdb passed the 5' RACE reads through MiXCR, listing each CDR3 protein once. The data hold about 470,000 distinct CDR3 sequences, with approximately 24% observed a single time. This sample also belongs to another study, concerning T cells expressing NK-cell markers. That report adds: Sorting was limited to alpha-beta TCR-expressing T cells with an anti-gamma-delta TCR antibody in several experiments. For a few donors, these clonotypes were likewise the leading ones in the CD3+CD56-NKG2C+ fraction.

Input material: CD4+ T cells sorted from blood. This clonotype originated in a woman between 18 and 30 years old in good health. The genes are TRBV5-6 and TRBJ2-7; D is possibly TRBD1 or TRBD2 (5 bases each). CDR3 sequence: CASSLLRDPTYEQYF. Here the CDR3 DNA reads TGTGCCAGCAGCTTGTTAAGGGACCCTACCTACGAGCAGTACTTC.